This T cell receptor beta chain is from a study of Graves' ophthalmopathy and Graves' hyperthyroidism. The length of the CDR3 is 15 residues. V was trimmed by 2 bases and J by 5 bases, leaving 15 bases between them. TCR beta CDR3 regions were amplified from RNA transcripts. First-round RT-PCR relied on HTBI primers, and a second-round multiplex PCR came next. TCRdb reprocessed the multiplex PCR reads via MiXCR and lists one record per CDR3 protein. The profile covers almost 750,000 distinct CDR3 sequences, with roughly 41% appearing a single time and approximately 46% taken by the ten largest. Sequencing was carried out using peripheral blood. V usage is TRBV12-3 or TRBV12-4 and J usage is TRBJ1-1, with D hard to call. This sequence was found in an adult man with Graves' ophthalmopathy. The CDR3 DNA sequence: TGTGCCAGCAGTTTACTAGGCCCCGGTAGGACTGAAGCTTTCTTT. The encoded protein is CASSLLGPGRTEAFF.